These 2 T cell receptor beta chains came from one sample sequenced in a study of blood T cell repertoires in COVID-19. The table came from immunoSEQ multiplex PCR; TCRdb's copy has only in-frame clones and leaves some out. The data hold about 89,000 clones, with roughly 90% observed a single time. Material: peripheral blood. The receptors derive from a male donor with acute or convalescent COVID-19.

The chain joins TRBV5-1 to TRBJ2-3, with TRBD1 as a possible D gene (5 bases). The CDR3 loop spans 14 amino acids. Trimming stripped 1 base from V and 4 bases from J, with 10 bases between. Looked up from germline, CDR1 is SGHRS and CDR2 is YFSETQ. CDR3 loop: CASSLIPRADTQYF. The CDR3 nucleotides are TGCGCCAGCAGCTTGATCCCCAGGGCAGATACGCAGTATTTT.

This chain joins TRBV19 and TRBJ1-1; 9 bases are a match to TRBD1. Per the germline V gene, CDR1 is LNHDA and CDR2 is SQIVND (reference sequence). After removal of 6 bases from V and 1 base from J, the junction contained 15 bases not matched to a gene. This CDR3 is built from 18 residues. CDR3 in amino acids: CASSPPGQGLMSNTEAFF. For the CDR3, the DNA is TGTGCCAGTAGCCCGCCGGGACAGGGCCTTATGTCGAACACTGAAGCTTTCTTT.